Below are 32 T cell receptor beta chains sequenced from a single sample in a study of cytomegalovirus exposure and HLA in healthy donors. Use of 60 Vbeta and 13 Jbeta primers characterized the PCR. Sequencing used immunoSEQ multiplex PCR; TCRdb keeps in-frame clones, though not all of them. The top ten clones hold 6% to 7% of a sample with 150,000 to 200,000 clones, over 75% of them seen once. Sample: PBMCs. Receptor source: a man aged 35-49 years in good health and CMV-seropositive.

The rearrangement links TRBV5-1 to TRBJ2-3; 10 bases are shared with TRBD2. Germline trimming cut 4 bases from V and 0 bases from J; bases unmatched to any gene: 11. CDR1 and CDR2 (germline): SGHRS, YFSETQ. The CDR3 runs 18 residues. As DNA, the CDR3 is TGCGCCAGCAGCCAAAAGGGGACTAGCGCAGCTAGCACAGATACGCAGTATTTT. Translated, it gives CASSQKGTSAASTDTQYF.

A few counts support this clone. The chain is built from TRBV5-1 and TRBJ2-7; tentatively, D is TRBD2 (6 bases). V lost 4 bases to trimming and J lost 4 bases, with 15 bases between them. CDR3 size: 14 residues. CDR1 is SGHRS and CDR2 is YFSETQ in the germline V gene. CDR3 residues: CASSAGTSTYEQYF. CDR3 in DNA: TGCGCCAGCAGCGCCGGGACTTCGACTTACGAGCAGTACTTC.

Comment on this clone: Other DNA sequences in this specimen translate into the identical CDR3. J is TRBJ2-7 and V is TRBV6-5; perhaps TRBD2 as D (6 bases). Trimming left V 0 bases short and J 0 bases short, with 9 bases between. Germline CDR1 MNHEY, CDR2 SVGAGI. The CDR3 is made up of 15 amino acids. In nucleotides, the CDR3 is TGTGCCAGCAGTTACTCCGGGACTGGCTCCTACGAGCAGTACTTC. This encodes CASSYSGTGSYEQYF.

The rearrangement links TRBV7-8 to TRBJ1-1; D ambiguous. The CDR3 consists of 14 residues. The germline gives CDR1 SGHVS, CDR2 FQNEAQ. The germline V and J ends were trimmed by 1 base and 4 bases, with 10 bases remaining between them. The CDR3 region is CASSLEQIGTEAFF. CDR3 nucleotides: TGTGCCAGCAGCTTAGAACAGATAGGCACTGAAGCTTTCTTT.

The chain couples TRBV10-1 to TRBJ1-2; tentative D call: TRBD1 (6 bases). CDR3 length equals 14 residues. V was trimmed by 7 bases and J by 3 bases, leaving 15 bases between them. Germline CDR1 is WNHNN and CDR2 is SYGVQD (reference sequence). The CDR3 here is CASKQGRVDYGYTF. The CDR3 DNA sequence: TGCGCCAGCAAACAGGGAAGGGTTGACTATGGCTACACCTTC.

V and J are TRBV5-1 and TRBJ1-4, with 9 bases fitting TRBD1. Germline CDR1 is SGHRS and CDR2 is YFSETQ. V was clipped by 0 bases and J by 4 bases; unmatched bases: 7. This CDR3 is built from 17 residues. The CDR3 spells CASSLGYGDRVNEKLFF. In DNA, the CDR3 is TGCGCCAGCAGCTTGGGTTATGGGGACAGGGTTAATGAAAAACTGTTTTTT.

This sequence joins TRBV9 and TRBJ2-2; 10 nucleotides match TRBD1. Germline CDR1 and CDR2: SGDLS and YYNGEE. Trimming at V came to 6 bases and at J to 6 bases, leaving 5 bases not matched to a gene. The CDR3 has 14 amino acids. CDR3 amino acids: CASKTGGLSGELFF. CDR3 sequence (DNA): TGTGCCAGCAAGACAGGGGGCTTATCCGGGGAGCTGTTTTTT.

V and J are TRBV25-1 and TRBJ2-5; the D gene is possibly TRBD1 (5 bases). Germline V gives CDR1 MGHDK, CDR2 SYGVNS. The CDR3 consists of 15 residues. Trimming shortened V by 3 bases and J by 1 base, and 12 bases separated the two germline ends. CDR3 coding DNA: TGTGCCAGCAGTGATCCCAGGGCCGCCCAAGAGACCCAGTACTTC. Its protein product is CASSDPRAAQETQYF.

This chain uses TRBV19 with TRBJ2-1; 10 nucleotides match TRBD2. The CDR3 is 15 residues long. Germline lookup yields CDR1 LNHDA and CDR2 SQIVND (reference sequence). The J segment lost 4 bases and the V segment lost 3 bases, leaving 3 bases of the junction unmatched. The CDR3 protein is CASSMTSGSYNEQFF. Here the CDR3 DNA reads TGTGCCAGTAGTATGACTAGCGGGTCATACAATGAGCAGTTCTTC.

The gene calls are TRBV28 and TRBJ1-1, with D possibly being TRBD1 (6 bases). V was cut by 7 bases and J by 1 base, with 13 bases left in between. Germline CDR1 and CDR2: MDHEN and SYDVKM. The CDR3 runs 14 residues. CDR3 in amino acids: CASKYRERNTEAFF. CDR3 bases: TGTGCCAGCAAATACAGGGAACGGAACACTGAAGCTTTCTTT. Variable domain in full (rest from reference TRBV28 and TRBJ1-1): DVKVTQSSRYLVKRTGEKVFLECVQDMDHENMFWYRQDPGLGLRLIYFSYDVKMKEKGDIPEGYSVSREKKERFSLILESASTNQTSMYLCASKYRERNTEAFFGQGTRLTVV.

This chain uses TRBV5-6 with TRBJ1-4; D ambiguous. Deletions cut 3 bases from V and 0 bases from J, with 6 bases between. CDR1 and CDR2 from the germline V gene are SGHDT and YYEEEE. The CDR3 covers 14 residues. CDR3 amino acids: CASSSLSTNEKLFF. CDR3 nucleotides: TGTGCCAGCAGCTCTCTGTCAACTAATGAAAAACTGTTTTTT. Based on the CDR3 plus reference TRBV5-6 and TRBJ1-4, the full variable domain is DAGVTQSPTHLIKTRGQQVTLRCSPKSGHDTVSWYQQALGQGPQFIFQYYEEEERQRGNFPDRFSGHQFPNYSSELNVNALLLGDSALYLCASSSLSTNEKLFFGSGTQLSVL.

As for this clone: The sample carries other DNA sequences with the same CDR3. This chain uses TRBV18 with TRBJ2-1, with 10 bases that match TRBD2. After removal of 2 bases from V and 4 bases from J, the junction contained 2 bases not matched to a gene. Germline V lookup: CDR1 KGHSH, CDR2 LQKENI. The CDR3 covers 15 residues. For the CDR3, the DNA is TGTGCCAGCTCACCAGGACTAGCGGATTACAATGAGCAGTTCTTC. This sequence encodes CASSPGLADYNEQFF. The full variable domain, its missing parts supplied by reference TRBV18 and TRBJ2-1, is NAGVMQNPRHLVRRRGQEARLRCSPMKGHSHVYWYRQLPEEGLKFMVYLQKENIIDESGMPKERFSAEFPKEGPSILRIQQVVRGDSAAYFCASSPGLADYNEQFFGPGTRLTVL.

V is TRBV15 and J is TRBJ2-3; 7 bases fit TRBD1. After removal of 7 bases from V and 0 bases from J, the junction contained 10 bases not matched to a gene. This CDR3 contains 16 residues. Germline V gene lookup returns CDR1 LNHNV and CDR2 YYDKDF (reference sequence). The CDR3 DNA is TGTGCCACCACAGGGGACAGCTACACTAGCACAGATACGCAGTATTTT. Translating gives CATTGDSYTSTDTQYF.

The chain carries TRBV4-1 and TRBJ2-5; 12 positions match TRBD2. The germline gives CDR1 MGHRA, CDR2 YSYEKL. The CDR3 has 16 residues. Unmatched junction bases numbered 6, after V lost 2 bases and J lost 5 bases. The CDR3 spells CASSQLRLAGVETQYF. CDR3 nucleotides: TGCGCCAGCAGCCAACTACGACTAGCGGGAGTTGAGACCCAGTACTTC.

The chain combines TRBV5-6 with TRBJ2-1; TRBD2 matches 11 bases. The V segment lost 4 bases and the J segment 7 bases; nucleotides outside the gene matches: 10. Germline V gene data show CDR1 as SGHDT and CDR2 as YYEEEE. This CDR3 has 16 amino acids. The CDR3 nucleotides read TGTGCCAGCAGCAAGATAGCGGGAGGGCGATTAAATGAGCAGTTCTTC. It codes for CASSKIAGGRLNEQFF. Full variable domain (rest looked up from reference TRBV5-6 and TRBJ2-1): DAGVTQSPTHLIKTRGQQVTLRCSPKSGHDTVSWYQQALGQGPQFIFQYYEEEERQRGNFPDRFSGHQFPNYSSELNVNALLLGDSALYLCASSKIAGGRLNEQFFGPGTRLTVL.

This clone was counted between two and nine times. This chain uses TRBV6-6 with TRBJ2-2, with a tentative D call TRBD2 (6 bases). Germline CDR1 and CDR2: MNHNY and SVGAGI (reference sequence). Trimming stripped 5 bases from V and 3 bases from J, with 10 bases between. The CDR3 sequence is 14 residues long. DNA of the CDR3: TGTGCCAGCAGTCGGACTAAAGACACCGGGGAGCTGTTTTTT. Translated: CASSRTKDTGELFF.

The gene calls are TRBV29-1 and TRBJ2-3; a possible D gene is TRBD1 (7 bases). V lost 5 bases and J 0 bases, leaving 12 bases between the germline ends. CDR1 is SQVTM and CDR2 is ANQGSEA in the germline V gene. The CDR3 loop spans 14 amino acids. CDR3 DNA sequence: TGCAGCGTTACGACAGGGACTAGCACAGATACGCAGTATTTT. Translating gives CSVTTGTSTDTQYF.

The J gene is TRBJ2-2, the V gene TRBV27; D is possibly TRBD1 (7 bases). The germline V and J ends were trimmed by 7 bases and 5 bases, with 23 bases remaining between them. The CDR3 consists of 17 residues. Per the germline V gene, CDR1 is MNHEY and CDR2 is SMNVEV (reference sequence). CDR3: CASKWRGRFLDTGELFF. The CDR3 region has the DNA TGTGCCAGCAAGTGGAGGGGGCGCTTCTTGGATACCGGGGAGCTGTTTTTT.

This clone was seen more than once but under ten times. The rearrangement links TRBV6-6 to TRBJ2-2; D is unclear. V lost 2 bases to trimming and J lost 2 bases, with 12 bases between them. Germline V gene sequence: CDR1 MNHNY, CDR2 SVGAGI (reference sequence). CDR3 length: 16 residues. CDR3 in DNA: TGTGCCAGCAGTTACGCAGACTCGTTCAACACCGGGGAGCTGTTTTTT. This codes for CASSYADSFNTGELFF.

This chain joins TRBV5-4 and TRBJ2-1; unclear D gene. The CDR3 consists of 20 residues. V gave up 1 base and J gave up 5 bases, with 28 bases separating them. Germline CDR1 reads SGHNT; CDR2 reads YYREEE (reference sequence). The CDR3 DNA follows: TGTGCCAGCAGCTTGAGGTTGGGTAGCCGAAGCGCGATAGGTAACAATGAGCAGTTCTTC. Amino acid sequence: CASSLRLGSRSAIGNNEQFF. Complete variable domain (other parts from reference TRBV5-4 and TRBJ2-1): ETGVTQSPTHLIKTRGQQVTLRCSSQSGHNTVSWYQQALGQGPQFIFQYYREEENGRGNFPPRFSGLQFPNYSSELNVNALELDDSALYLCASSLRLGSRSAIGNNEQFFGPGTRLTVL.

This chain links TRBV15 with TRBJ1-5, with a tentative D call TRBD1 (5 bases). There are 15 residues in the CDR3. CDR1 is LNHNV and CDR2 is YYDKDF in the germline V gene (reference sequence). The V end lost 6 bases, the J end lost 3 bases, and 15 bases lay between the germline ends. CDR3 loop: CATRGTQSPNQPQHF. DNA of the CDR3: TGTGCCACCAGAGGGACTCAATCCCCCAATCAGCCCCAGCATTTT.

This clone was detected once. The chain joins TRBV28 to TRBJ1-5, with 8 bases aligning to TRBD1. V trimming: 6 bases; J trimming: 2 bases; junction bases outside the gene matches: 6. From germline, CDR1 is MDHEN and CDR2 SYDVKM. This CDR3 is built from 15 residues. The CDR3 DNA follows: TGTGCCAGCAGATCGCCGACAGGGGGCAATCAGCCCCAGCATTTT. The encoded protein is CASRSPTGGNQPQHF. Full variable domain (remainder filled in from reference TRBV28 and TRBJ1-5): DVKVTQSSRYLVKRTGEKVFLECVQDMDHENMFWYRQDPGLGLRLIYFSYDVKMKEKGDIPEGYSVSREKKERFSLILESASTNQTSMYLCASRSPTGGNQPQHFGDGTRLSIL.

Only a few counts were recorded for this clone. The chain's CDR3 is CASSGGNQETQYF. The CDR3 coding sequence is TGTGCCAGCAGCGGCGGGAACCAAGAGACCCAGTACTTC. This sequence joins TRBV7-3 and TRBJ2-5, with D tentatively TRBD2 (6 bases). Germline-derived CDR1 and CDR2 are SGHTA and FQGTGA. V lost 5 bases to trimming and J lost 0 bases, with 7 bases between them. The CDR3 extends over 13 amino acids.

The CDR3, as DNA: TGCGCCAGCCAGTCCGCAGGATTCTCTGGGGCCAACGTCCTGACTTTC. Protein sequence: CASQSAGFSGANVLTF. This rearrangement joins TRBV10-2 to TRBJ2-6; no reliable D call. CDR3 length equals 16 residues. In germline, CDR1 is WSHSY, CDR2 SAAADI. V was trimmed by 8 bases and J by 0 bases, leaving 14 bases between them.

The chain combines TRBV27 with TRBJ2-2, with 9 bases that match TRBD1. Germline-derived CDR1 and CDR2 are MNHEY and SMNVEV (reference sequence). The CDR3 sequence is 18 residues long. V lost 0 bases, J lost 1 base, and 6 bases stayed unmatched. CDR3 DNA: TGTGCCAGCAGTTTATCGTTCCTGGGACAGGGGAACACCGGGGAGCTGTTTTTT. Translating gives CASSLSFLGQGNTGELFF.

In nucleotides, the CDR3 is TGCGCCAGCAGCGTGAGAATGACAGGGACCGCTGAAGCTTTCTTT. Amino acids: CASSVRMTGTAEAFF. V usage is TRBV5-1 and J usage is TRBJ1-1, with TRBD1 matching 7 bases. Germline-derived CDR1 and CDR2 are SGHRS and YFSETQ. Unmatched junction bases numbered 12, after V lost 4 bases and J lost 6 bases. The CDR3 runs to 15 residues.

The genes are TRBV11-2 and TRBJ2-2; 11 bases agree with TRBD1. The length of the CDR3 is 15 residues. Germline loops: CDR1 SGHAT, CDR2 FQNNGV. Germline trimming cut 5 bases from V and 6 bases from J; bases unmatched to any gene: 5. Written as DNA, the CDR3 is TGTGCCAGCAGCAAAGGACAGGGGGCGGCCGGGGAGCTGTTTTTT. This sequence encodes CASSKGQGAAGELFF.

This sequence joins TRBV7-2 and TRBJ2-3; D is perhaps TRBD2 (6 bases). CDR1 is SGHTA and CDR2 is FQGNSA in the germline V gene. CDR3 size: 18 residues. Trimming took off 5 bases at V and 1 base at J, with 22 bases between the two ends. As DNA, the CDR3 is TGTGCCAGCAGCAAGACTAGGTCCCTGCCACCTGGCACAGATACGCAGTATTTT. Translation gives CASSKTRSLPPGTDTQYF.

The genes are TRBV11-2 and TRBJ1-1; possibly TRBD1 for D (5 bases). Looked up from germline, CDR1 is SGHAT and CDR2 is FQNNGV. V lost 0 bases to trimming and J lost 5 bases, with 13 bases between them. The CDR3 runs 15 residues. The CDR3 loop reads CASSLEQGVKTEAFF. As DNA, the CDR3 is TGTGCCAGCAGCTTAGAGCAGGGTGTAAAGACTGAAGCTTTCTTT.

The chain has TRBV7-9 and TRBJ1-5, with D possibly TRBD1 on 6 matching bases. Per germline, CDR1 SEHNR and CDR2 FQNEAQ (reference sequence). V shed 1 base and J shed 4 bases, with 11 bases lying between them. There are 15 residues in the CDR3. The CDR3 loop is CASSLEVTGNQPQHF. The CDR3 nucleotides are TGTGCCAGCAGCTTAGAGGTAACAGGGAATCAGCCCCAGCATTTT.

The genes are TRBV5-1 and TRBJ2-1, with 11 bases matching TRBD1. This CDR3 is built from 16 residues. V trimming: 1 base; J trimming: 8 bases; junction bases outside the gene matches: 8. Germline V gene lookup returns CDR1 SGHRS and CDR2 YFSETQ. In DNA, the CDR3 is TGCGCCAGCAGCTTGTTAGGGGACAGGGGGGGCGATGAGCAGTTCTTC. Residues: CASSLLGDRGGDEQFF.

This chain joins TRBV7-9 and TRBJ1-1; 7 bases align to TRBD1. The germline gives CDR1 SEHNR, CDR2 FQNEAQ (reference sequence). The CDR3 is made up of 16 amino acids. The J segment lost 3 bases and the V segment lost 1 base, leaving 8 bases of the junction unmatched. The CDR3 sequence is CASSLDQGVGDTEAFF. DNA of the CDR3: TGTGCCAGCAGCTTAGATCAGGGGGTGGGAGACACTGAAGCTTTCTTT. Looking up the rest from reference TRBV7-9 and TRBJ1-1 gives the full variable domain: DTGVSQNPRHKITKRGQNVTFRCDPISEHNRLYWYRQTLGQGPEFLTYFQNEAQLEKSRLLSDRFSAERPKGSFSTLEIQRTEQGDSAMYLCASSLDQGVGDTEAFFGQGTRLTVV.